The 12 T cell receptor beta chains below come from one sample, sequenced in a study of CD8 T cells in Susac syndrome. RNA amounts of roughly 0.5 to 1 ug underwent reverse transcription with random hexamers. TCRdb processed the immunoSEQ multiplex PCR reads anew with MiXCR; each CDR3 protein has one entry. The sample holds roughly 52,000 distinct CDR3 sequences; approximately 95% are singletons and the top ten take roughly 0.8%. Sequences were obtained from CD8+ T cells from PBMCs. The receptors shown here come from a human donor with Susac syndrome.

The chain recombines TRBV5-1 with TRBJ2-5; possible D gene TRBD1, 5 bases. The CDR3 loop spans 14 amino acids. The germline CDR1 and CDR2 sequences are SGHRS and YFSETQ. Trimming removed 3 bases from V and 9 bases from J, with 18 bases in between. In nucleotides, the CDR3 is TGCGCCAGCAGCTGGAATGGACATTTTAAGGCCCAGTACTTC. It is translated as CASSWNGHFKAQYF.

The V gene is TRBV7-8, the J gene TRBJ2-7, with unresolved D. CDR3 length: 13 amino acids. Germline V gene data show CDR1 as SGHVS and CDR2 as FQNEAQ. V lost 4 bases, J lost 5 bases, and 12 bases lay in between. The CDR3 DNA reads TGTGCCAGCAGCTCTAGACATTTCCACGAGCAGTACTTC. This codes for CASSSRHFHEQYF.

The chain links TRBV4-3 to TRBJ2-7; D is possibly TRBD1 or TRBD2 (5 bases each). The CDR3 runs to 14 residues. Trimming took 1 base from V and 4 from J, leaving 11 bases between them. CDR1 is LGHNA and CDR2 is YSLEER in the germline V gene. The chain's CDR3 is CASSQGGSGYEQYF. The CDR3 DNA is TGCGCCAGCAGCCAAGGGGGGTCGGGGTACGAGCAGTACTTC.

The V gene is TRBV7-2, the J gene TRBJ1-1; no clear D. Per the germline V gene, CDR1 is SGHTA and CDR2 is FQGNSA. V lost 6 bases and J 0 bases, leaving 17 bases between the germline ends. This CDR3 has 16 residues. The CDR3 is CASRLRRSAMNTEAFF. As DNA, the CDR3 is TGTGCCAGCAGGTTGCGCCGATCAGCAATGAACACTGAAGCTTTCTTT.

This clonotype was seen once. J is TRBJ1-1 and V is TRBV9, with D perhaps matching TRBD1 (5 bases). CDR3 length: 14 amino acids. V lost 0 bases to trimming and J lost 8 bases, with 14 bases between them. Germline V CDR1 and CDR2: SGDLS, YYNGEE. The CDR3 loop is CASSVDGQTDEAFF. The CDR3 DNA reads TGTGCCAGCAGCGTAGATGGGCAGACAGACGAAGCTTTCTTT.

The chain uses TRBV5-1 and TRBJ2-1, with a possible D match to TRBD1 (6 bases). The CDR3 length is 13 residues. V lost 4 bases and J lost 8, with 13 bases in between. Germline V gene sequence: CDR1 SGHRS, CDR2 YFSETQ. The DNA for the CDR3 is TGCGCCAGCAGCGGGGGCTTTGGCGATGAGCAGTTCTTC. This sequence encodes CASSGGFGDEQFF.

The chain is built from TRBV25-1 and TRBJ2-1; D is unclear. Germline CDR1 is MGHDK and CDR2 is SYGVNS. The germline V and J ends were trimmed by 2 bases and 1 base, with 6 bases remaining between them. The CDR3 loop spans 14 amino acids. CDR3 coding DNA: TGTGCCAGCAGTGAACAGGTGTCCTACAATGAGCAGTTCTTC. Translation: CASSEQVSYNEQFF.

The chain recombines TRBV9 with TRBJ1-2, with D perhaps TRBD1 (5 bases). Germline CDR1 is SGDLS and CDR2 is YYNGEE. Trimming took 0 bases from V and 6 from J, leaving 15 bases between them. The CDR3 is 15 amino acids. CDR3 DNA sequence: TGTGCCAGCAGCGTAGCCGAGGGGCGCCTTGATGGCTACACCTTC. Protein sequence: CASSVAEGRLDGYTF.

The chain employs TRBV15 and TRBJ2-7; no firm D call. The CDR3 is 13 amino acids. V lost 1 base and J lost 2, with 6 bases in between. Germline V lookup: CDR1 LNHNV, CDR2 YYDKDF (reference sequence). The CDR3 reads CATSRGGTYEQYF. The CDR3 DNA reads as TGTGCCACCAGCAGAGGTGGGACCTACGAGCAGTACTTC. The full variable domain, with the rest looked up from reference TRBV15 and TRBJ2-7, is DAMVIQNPRYQVTQFGKPVTLSCSQTLNHNVMYWYQQKSSQAPKLLFHYYDKDFNNEADTPDNFQSRRPNTSFCFLDIRSPGLGDTAMYLCATSRGGTYEQYFGPGTRLTVT.

V gene TRBV10-3 combines with J gene TRBJ2-7; 9 bases are a match to TRBD2. CDR1 and CDR2 from the germline V gene are ENHRY and SYGVKD. The CDR3 runs to 13 residues. The trim removed 5 bases at V and 7 bases at J, leaving 6 bases unmatched. As DNA, the CDR3 is TGTGCCATCAGTTGCGGGGGGGCGTGTGAGCAGTACTTC. Encoded protein: CAISCGGACEQYF.

Only one count was recorded for this clonotype. J is TRBJ1-2 and V is TRBV10-3; TRBD1 matches 10 bases. From germline, CDR1 is ENHRY and CDR2 SYGVKD. The junction had 1 base not matched to a gene; V was cut back by 6 bases and J by 3 bases. The CDR3 loop spans 13 amino acids. The CDR3 protein is CAIRDRGDYGYTF. The CDR3 bases are TGTGCCATCAGGGACAGGGGGGACTATGGCTACACCTTC.

The chain uses TRBV19 and TRBJ2-5, with no clear D. The V end lost 5 bases, the J end lost 5 bases, and 18 bases lay between the germline ends. The germline V gene encodes CDR1 LNHDA and CDR2 SQIVND (reference sequence). This CDR3 is 15 amino acids long. The CDR3, as DNA: TGTGCCAGTAGTTGGACGGAGTCTGGGCCTGAGACCCAGTACTTC. Protein sequence: CASSWTESGPETQYF.